The 15 T cell receptor beta chains in this list originate from one sample, sequenced in a study of shared clonotypes between healthy human individuals. Using immunoSEQ multiplex PCR, the repertoire was profiled, and TCRdb retains in-frame clones only, with some absent. The sample holds more than 850,000 clones, around three quarters seen once. Sequenced: memory CD4+ T cells from PBMCs. The subset is: CD45RA-negative fraction. These receptors all come from a man younger than 30 in good health. Some clones in this sample may be carry-over from other donors' samples.

The chain uses TRBV7-5 and TRBJ1-5; the D call of TRBD1 is as the table states it, not checked on the DNA. TRBV7-5 is a listed pseudogene. The CDR3 is made up of 17 amino acids. The CDR3: CARSSRAARGTNQPQHF. The CDR3, as DNA: TGTGCCAGAAGCTCCCGGGCGGCCAGGGGCACAAATCAGCCCCAGCATTTT.

The chain recombines TRBV7-2 with TRBJ2-7; D is uncertain. Deletions cut 1 base from V and 2 bases from J, with 12 bases between. Germline-derived CDR1 and CDR2 are SGHTA and FQGNSA. The CDR3 runs 15 residues. As DNA, the CDR3 is TGTGCCAGCAGCTTAGGTCCGATTAGTACCTACGAGCAGTACTTC. Amino acid sequence: CASSLGPISTYEQYF.

V usage is TRBV7-9 and J usage is TRBJ2-3, with TRBD1 matching over 11 bases. V lost 0 bases, J lost 6 bases, and 2 bases stayed unmatched. CDR1 and CDR2 (germline): SEHNR, FQNEAQ (reference sequence). The CDR3 sequence is 15 residues long. Here the CDR3 reads CASSLAGTGGDTQYF. In DNA, the CDR3 is TGTGCCAGCAGCTTAGCGGGGACAGGGGGGGATACGCAGTATTTT.

The V and J genes are TRBV4-3 and TRBJ1-6; 7 positions match TRBD1. Germline values: CDR1 LGHNA, CDR2 YSLEER. V was clipped by 2 bases and J by 6 bases; unmatched bases: 7. There are 16 residues in the CDR3. The CDR3 sequence: CASSQPDRTTNSPLHF. CDR3 sequence (DNA): TGCGCCAGCAGCCAACCGGACAGGACAACTAATTCACCCCTCCACTTT.

This clone has only a few counts. The chain uses TRBV7-9 and TRBJ2-1, with 10 bases identical to TRBD2. Trimming removed 3 bases from V and 7 bases from J; junction bases left unmatched: 6. The germline V gene encodes CDR1 SEHNR and CDR2 FQNEAQ (reference sequence). The CDR3 length is 15 residues. The CDR3 loop reads CASSLSGRAKNEQFF. CDR3 DNA: TGTGCCAGCAGCTTGAGCGGGAGGGCGAAGAATGAGCAGTTCTTC.

The rearrangement uses TRBV28 and TRBJ1-3, with D unclear. CDR3 length equals 14 residues. V was shortened by 6 bases and J by 0 bases, with 9 bases between the two germline ends. The germline CDR1 and CDR2 sequences are MDHEN and SYDVKM. CDR3 nucleotides: TGTGCCAGCAGCACGTCGAGCTCTGGAAACACCATATATTTT. Its protein product is CASSTSSSGNTIYF.

This CDR3 is CASIRAGQETQYF. The CDR3 nucleotides are TGTGCCAGCATCCGAGCGGGGCAAGAGACCCAGTACTTC. The rearrangement links TRBV7-9 to TRBJ2-5; 7 bases agree with TRBD2. There are 13 residues in the CDR3. CDR1 is SEHNR, CDR2 FQNEAQ, per germline (reference sequence). V lost 7 bases, J lost 2 bases, and 4 bases stayed unmatched. Full variable domain (remainder filled in from reference TRBV7-9 and TRBJ2-5): DTGVSQNPRHKITKRGQNVTFRCDPISEHNRLYWYRQTLGQGPEFLTYFQNEAQLEKSRLLSDRFSAERPKGSFSTLEIQRTEQGDSAMYLCASIRAGQETQYFGPGTRLLVL.

This clone was seen a handful of times. The chain links TRBV7-6 to TRBJ2-7, with D possibly being TRBD1 (5 bases). Trimming removed 5 bases at V and 6 bases at J, with 11 bases between. CDR1 SGHVS and CDR2 FNYEAQ come from the germline V gene. The CDR3 is 12 amino acids. The DNA for the CDR3 is TGTGCCAGCAGCCTGGACATCGGCGAGCAGTACTTC. It yields the protein CASSLDIGEQYF.

This rearrangement joins TRBV19 to TRBJ2-4; D call uncertain. CDR3 length equals 17 residues. Trimming left V 4 bases short and J 1 base short, with 17 bases between. The germline CDR1 and CDR2 sequences are LNHDA and SQIVND (reference sequence). CDR3 nucleotide sequence: TGTGCCAGTAGTAAGGTCCGTCAAATGGGGGCCAAAAACATTCAGTACTTC. This codes for CASSKVRQMGAKNIQYF.

This clone was seen only once. This sequence joins TRBV5-1 and TRBJ2-7; D not resolved. Trimming removed 5 bases at V and 3 bases at J, with 15 bases between. The CDR3 contains 14 residues. Germline V lookup: CDR1 SGHRS, CDR2 YFSETQ. The chain's CDR3 is CASRDPASLYEQYF. The CDR3, as DNA: TGCGCCAGCAGGGACCCTGCAAGTCTCTACGAGCAGTACTTC. Based on the CDR3 plus reference TRBV5-1 and TRBJ2-7, the full variable domain is KAGVTQTPRYLIKTRGQQVTLSCSPISGHRSVSWYQQTPGQGLQFLFEYFSETQRNKGNFPGRFSGRQFSNSRSEMNVSTLELGDSALYLCASRDPASLYEQYFGPGTRLTVT.

The V gene is TRBV5-1, the J gene TRBJ2-2; weak D call: TRBD2 (5 bases). Trimming removed 0 bases at V and 5 bases at J, with 14 bases between. There are 16 residues in the CDR3. CDR1 is SGHRS and CDR2 is YFSETQ in the germline V gene. CDR3 loop: CASSLGERGLTGELFF. The CDR3 DNA reads TGCGCCAGCAGCTTGGGTGAACGGGGTCTAACCGGGGAGCTGTTTTTT.

V is TRBV28 and J is TRBJ1-1; possible D gene TRBD1, 5 bases. CDR3 length: 18 amino acids. The germline V gene has CDR1 MDHEN and CDR2 SYDVKM. V dropped 5 bases and J dropped 1 base, with 23 bases sitting between them. The CDR3 loop reads CASSPPGRGDNRNTEAFF. The CDR3 region has the DNA TGTGCCAGCAGTCCCCCGGGACGGGGGGATAATAGGAACACTGAAGCTTTCTTT. Supplemented by reference TRBV28 and TRBJ1-1, the full variable domain reads DVKVTQSSRYLVKRTGEKVFLECVQDMDHENMFWYRQDPGLGLRLIYFSYDVKMKEKGDIPEGYSVSREKKERFSLILESASTNQTSMYLCASSPPGRGDNRNTEAFFGQGTRLTVV.

The chain couples TRBV19 to TRBJ2-1; D is unresolved. In germline, CDR1 is LNHDA, CDR2 SQIVND (reference sequence). The V end lost 3 bases, the J end lost 6 bases, and 9 bases lay between the germline ends. The CDR3 sequence is 13 residues long. The DNA of the CDR3 is TGTGCCAGTAGTATGCACAGACTCAATGAGCAGTTCTTC. As protein: CASSMHRLNEQFF. Complete variable domain (other parts from reference TRBV19 and TRBJ2-1): DGGITQSPKYLFRKEGQNVTLSCEQNLNHDAMYWYRQDPGQGLRLIYYSQIVNDFQKGDIAEGYSVSREKKESFPLTVTSAQKNPTAFYLCASSMHRLNEQFFGPGTRLTVL.

This chain uses TRBV28 with TRBJ2-7, with a tentative D call TRBD2 (6 bases). The germline gives CDR1 MDHEN, CDR2 SYDVKM. The CDR3 loop spans 14 amino acids. V was pared by 5 bases and J by 1 base, with 12 bases between. The CDR3 reads CASSPPRGSYEQYF. DNA of the CDR3: TGTGCCAGCAGTCCCCCGCGGGGATCCTACGAGCAGTACTTC. Variable domain in full (rest from reference TRBV28 and TRBJ2-7): DVKVTQSSRYLVKRTGEKVFLECVQDMDHENMFWYRQDPGLGLRLIYFSYDVKMKEKGDIPEGYSVSREKKERFSLILESASTNQTSMYLCASSPPRGSYEQYFGPGTRLTVT.

The V call is TRBV28, the J call TRBJ1-4; no reliable D call. CDR3 length: 13 residues. Trimming removed 8 bases at V and 6 bases at J, with 13 bases between. CDR1 is MDHEN and CDR2 is SYDVKM in the germline V gene. The CDR3 sequence: CASLLEQDEKLFF. The CDR3 DNA sequence: TGTGCCAGCCTCCTGGAGCAGGATGAAAAACTGTTTTTT.